These 20 T cell receptor beta chains came from one sample sequenced in a study of blood T cell repertoires in COVID-19. Data came from immunoSEQ multiplex PCR; TCRdb stores just in-frame clones and leaves some out. Of about 40,000 clones detected, 85% to 90% appear once; the ten largest clones hold 12%. Sequenced: peripheral blood. Receptors originate from a man aged 70-80 years with acute or convalescent COVID-19.

The chain is built from TRBV27 and TRBJ2-3, with no clear D. The V gene's germline CDR1 is MNHEY and CDR2 SMNVEV (reference sequence). Trimming cost V 2 bases and J 0 bases, with 3 bases left between them. This CDR3 spans 13 amino acids. The CDR3 DNA reads TGTGCCAGCAGTTTAACTAGCACAGATACGCAGTATTTT. Protein sequence: CASSLTSTDTQYF.

The chain carries TRBV6-5 and TRBJ1-4, with D hard to call. The CDR3 consists of 13 residues. CDR1 MNHEY and CDR2 SVGAGI come from the germline V gene. The V end was cut by 0 bases, the J end by 8 bases, with 7 bases between. CDR3 coding DNA: TGTGCCAGCAGTTACTCCGCCGCGGAAAAACTGTTTTTT. This translates into CASSYSAAEKLFF.

The chain couples TRBV4-1 to TRBJ2-7, with a possible D match to TRBD2 (7 bases). CDR1 and CDR2 from the germline V gene are MGHRA and YSYEKL. Trimming shortened V by 4 bases and J by 7 bases, and 23 bases separated the two germline ends. The CDR3 has 16 residues. CDR3 nucleotides: TGCGCCAGCAGCCCCCCTAGGGGGGGACCCTCTCGGGAGCAGTACTTC. Encoded protein: CASSPPRGGPSREQYF.

The sample holds one count of this clone. The chain couples TRBV21-1 to TRBJ1-1; TRBD1 was called by the table and not checked on the DNA. TRBV21-1 is a pseudogene. This CDR3 has 17 residues. DNA for the CDR3: TGTGCCAGCAGCAAAGGACGACAGGGGGCAAGGGGCACTGAAGCTTTCTTT. The encoded protein is CASSKGRQGARGTEAFF.

The V gene is TRBV24-1, the J gene TRBJ2-1; 12 nucleotides match TRBD2. V lost 3 bases, J lost 4 bases, and 3 bases stayed unmatched. The germline V gene has CDR1 KGHDR and CDR2 SFDVKD. The CDR3 contains 16 residues. The CDR3 DNA is TGTGCCACCAGTGATCCGACTAGCGGGGGTTACAATGAGCAGTTCTTC. It yields the protein CATSDPTSGGYNEQFF.

The chain is built from TRBV7-8 and TRBJ1-5, with D perhaps matching TRBD1 (5 bases). CDR1 and CDR2 from the germline V gene are SGHVS and FQNEAQ. The CDR3 sequence is 15 residues long. V gave up 1 base and J gave up 0 bases, with 7 bases separating them. This CDR3 reads CASSLVGDSNQPQHF. The CDR3 nucleotides are TGTGCCAGCAGCTTAGTAGGGGATAGCAATCAGCCCCAGCATTTT. Variable domain in full (rest from reference TRBV7-8 and TRBJ1-5): GAGVSQSPRYKVAKRGQDVALRCDPISGHVSLFWYQQALGQGPEFLTYFQNEAQLDKSGLPSDRFFAERPEGSVSTLKIQRTQQEDSAVYLCASSLVGDSNQPQHFGDGTRLSIL.

The J gene is TRBJ1-1, the V gene TRBV9; D not resolved. The CDR3 totals 13 residues. Trimming stripped 0 bases from V and 11 bases from J, with 14 bases between. Germline V gene lookup returns CDR1 SGDLS and CDR2 YYNGEE. The CDR3 protein is CASSVEEEGRAFF. The CDR3 nucleotides read TGTGCCAGCAGCGTAGAGGAGGAGGGTCGGGCTTTCTTT.

The CDR3 nucleotides read TGCGCCAGCAGCGAACACCTTCACAGGGGACCCTTGAGCACAGATACGCAGTATTTT. Encoded protein: CASSEHLHRGPLSTDTQYF. The chain is built from TRBV23-1 and TRBJ2-3, with 7 nucleotides matching TRBD1. TRBV23-1 is placed among ORFs of uncertain function. The CDR3 contains 19 residues. V lost 6 bases and J lost 0; bases outside the gene matches: 18.

The chain joins TRBV13 to TRBJ2-7; no firm D call. This CDR3 spans 14 amino acids. Per germline, CDR1 PRHDT and CDR2 FYEKMQ (reference sequence). Trimming removed 5 bases at V and 0 bases at J, with 11 bases between. CDR3 nucleotide sequence: TGTGCCAGCAGCCTAAGACGGAGCTCCTACGAGCAGTACTTC. This translates into CASSLRRSSYEQYF.

V and J are TRBV6-2 or TRBV6-3 and TRBJ2-1; 10 nucleotides agree with TRBD1. This CDR3 region has 15 residues. The trim removed 6 bases at V and 9 bases at J, leaving 11 bases unmatched. The germline V gene has CDR1 MNHEY and CDR2 SVGEGT. The CDR3 DNA follows: TGTGCCAGCAGCGGGCCGGGACAGGGGAGGAGTGAGCAGTTCTTC. Translation: CASSGPGQGRSEQFF.

This rearrangement joins TRBV18 to TRBJ2-1, with 13 bases matching TRBD2. The CDR3 extends over 16 amino acids. V lost 3 bases, J lost 7 bases, and 6 bases stayed unmatched. Germline V gene lookup returns CDR1 KGHSH and CDR2 LQKENI. The chain's CDR3 is CASSPNGLAGENEQFF. CDR3 nucleotide sequence: TGTGCCAGCTCACCGAACGGACTAGCGGGAGAAAATGAGCAGTTCTTC. The full variable domain, completed using reference TRBV18 and TRBJ2-1, is NAGVMQNPRHLVRRRGQEARLRCSPMKGHSHVYWYRQLPEEGLKFMVYLQKENIIDESGMPKERFSAEFPKEGPSILRIQQVVRGDSAAYFCASSPNGLAGENEQFFGPGTRLTVL.

The chain has TRBV6-5 and TRBJ1-1, with D uncertain. The CDR3 sequence is 14 residues long. Germline-derived CDR1 and CDR2 are MNHEY and SVGAGI. V lost 1 base and J 4 bases, leaving 10 bases between the germline ends. The CDR3 region is CASSYFGESTEAFF. In nucleotides, the CDR3 is TGTGCCAGCAGTTACTTCGGAGAGAGCACTGAAGCTTTCTTT.

The rearrangement links TRBV19 to TRBJ1-1; D uncertain. The germline V gene has CDR1 LNHDA and CDR2 SQIVND (reference sequence). The CDR3 totals 13 residues. The V and J ends lost 2 bases and 1 base respectively, with 5 bases between them. The CDR3, as DNA: TGTGCCAGTAGTATACGGGAGAACACTGAAGCTTTCTTT. This gives the protein CASSIRENTEAFF.

In this sample, this clone turned up once. The chain combines TRBV5-1 with TRBJ2-2; 7 bases map to TRBD2. There are 13 residues in the CDR3. V was clipped by 5 bases and J by 6 bases; unmatched bases: 4. Germline loops: CDR1 SGHRS, CDR2 YFSETQ. The chain's CDR3 is CASSIREAGELFF. In DNA, the CDR3 is TGCGCCAGCAGTATCCGGGAGGCCGGGGAGCTGTTTTTT.

The genes are TRBV10-3 and TRBJ1-4; TRBD1 agrees at 9 bases. The length of the CDR3 is 16 residues. The germline V gene has CDR1 ENHRY and CDR2 SYGVKD. With V trimmed by 2 bases and J by 2 bases, 3 bases remained unmatched. The DNA for the CDR3 is TGTGCCATCAGTGAGACAGGGGGCGGTACTAATGAAAAACTGTTTTTT. Translated, it gives CAISETGGGTNEKLFF.

The chain combines TRBV9 with TRBJ1-6; 7 bases fit TRBD1. Germline CDR1 and CDR2: SGDLS and YYNGEE. CDR3 size: 15 residues. Trimming at V came to 1 base and at J to 7 bases, leaving 5 bases not matched to a gene. The CDR3 loop is CASSVFGTVNSPLHF. Here the CDR3 DNA reads TGTGCCAGCAGCGTATTTGGGACAGTAAATTCACCCCTCCACTTT.

V is TRBV7-8 and J is TRBJ2-5, with no clear D. This CDR3 has 14 amino acids. V was trimmed by 0 bases and J by 2 bases, leaving 7 bases between them. The germline V gene has CDR1 SGHVS and CDR2 FQNEAQ. The CDR3, as DNA: TGTGCCAGCAGCTTAGCATCAGTTCAAGAGACCCAGTACTTC. Protein product: CASSLASVQETQYF.

The V and J genes are TRBV7-2 and TRBJ2-7, with TRBD2 matching over 8 bases. V lost 3 bases, J lost 5 bases, and 9 bases stayed unmatched. The CDR3 has 15 amino acids. Germline V gene data show CDR1 as SGHTA and CDR2 as FQGNSA. CDR3 nucleotides: TGTGCCAGCAGCTTTCCCGGGAGGGACCCCAACGAGCAGTACTTC. Translating it yields CASSFPGRDPNEQYF.

The chain uses TRBV27 and TRBJ2-5; 9 positions agree with TRBD2. J lost 3 bases, V lost 5 bases, and 7 bases had no gene match. This CDR3 is 15 amino acids long. Germline V gene lookup returns CDR1 MNHEY and CDR2 SMNVEV (reference sequence). Written as DNA, the CDR3 is TGTGCCAGCAGTCCTTACTCTAGCGGGGAAGAGACCCAGTACTTC. Protein sequence: CASSPYSSGEETQYF.

The CDR3 spells CASSLVSGSNQPQHF. CDR3 coding DNA: TGCGCCAGCAGCTTGGTGTCAGGGAGCAATCAGCCCCAGCATTTT. The chain combines TRBV5-1 with TRBJ1-5, with D perhaps TRBD1 (5 bases). The CDR3 loop spans 15 amino acids. V was pared by 0 bases and J by 1 base, with 8 bases between. Germline loops: CDR1 SGHRS, CDR2 YFSETQ.